This T cell receptor (beta chain) was recovered during a study of OX40 agonist ivuxolimab in advanced cancers. Libraries were prepared by immunoSEQ multiplex PCR; TCRdb keeps only in-frame clonotypes and omits some of them. This table holds 50,000 to 70,000 clones, about 90% found once. The V and J ends lost 1 base and 5 bases respectively, with 6 bases between them. The length of the CDR3 is 13 residues. Germline V gene lookup returns CDR1 SGHAT and CDR2 FQNNGV. This clone is a singleton in its sample. The rearrangement uses TRBV11-2 and TRBJ2-1, with D maybe TRBD1 (5 bases). The receptor was isolated from an adult with an advanced solid tumor such as melanoma, head and neck, liver or kidney cancer. Specimen: CD4+ or CD8+ T cells sorted from blood, collected in a trial of the OX40 agonist ivuxolimab. The CDR3 region has the DNA TGTGCCAGCAGCTTAGCAGGGAACAATGAGCAGTTCTTC. Translation gives CASSLAGNNEQFF.